This is a list of T cell receptor beta chains from one sample in a study of OX40 agonist ivuxolimab in advanced cancers. The data were produced by immunoSEQ multiplex PCR, yet TCRdb's version contains in-frame clones alone and is incomplete. The sample has some 66,000 clones; 83% are singletons. This sample comprised CD4+ or CD8+ T cells sorted from blood, obtained in a trial of the OX40 agonist ivuxolimab. The receptor source for this set is an adult with an advanced solid tumor such as melanoma, head and neck, liver or kidney cancer. Both conserved end residues are part of each CDR3. A D gene is named only where the DNA matches it firmly. The listing skips clone size in some rows; elsewhere it reads once, few, many or a size class.

abundance	d_gene	v_gene	j_gene	CDR3nt	CDR3aa
NA	NA	TRBV18	TRBJ2-7	TGTGCCAGCTCGCTTGACAGCTACGAGCAGTACTTC	CASSLDSYEQYF
NA	TRBD1	TRBV19	TRBJ1-2	TGTGCCAGGAACAAAGGACAGGGGGTTGAGTGTGACTATGGCTACACCTTC	CARNKGQGVECDYGYTF
few	NA	TRBV6-4	TRBJ1-5	TGTGCCAGCACCCCCGGTGCAGGGGAGGGCAATCAGCCCCAGCATTTT	CASTPGAGEGNQPQHF
once	TRBD2	TRBV28	TRBJ2-3	TGTGCCAGCAGTGGACTAGCGGGAGGCACAGATACGCAGTATTTT	CASSGLAGGTDTQYF
NA	NA	TRBV10-3	TRBJ2-7	TGTGCCATCAGCGACAACTCGCGGCAGTCTATCTCCTACGAGCAGTACTTC	CAISDNSRQSISYEQYF
NA	NA	TRBV6-5	TRBJ2-2	TGTGCCAGCAGCTCTGGACAGAACACCGGGGAGCTGTTTTTT	CASSSGQNTGELFF
NA	NA	TRBV7-2	TRBJ1-2	TGTGCCAGCAGCTTAGATTGGGAATCTAACTATGGCTACACCTTC	CASSLDWESNYGYTF
NA	NA	TRBV7-2	TRBJ2-1	TGTGCCAGCAGCACAGCCCCCCCTGCCTCGTTCTTC	CASSTAPPASFF
few	TRBD1	TRBV11-3	TRBJ1-2	TGTGCCAGCAGCTATACGGGACAGGGGGATGGCTACACCTTC	CASSYTGQGDGYTF
NA	NA	TRBV27	TRBJ2-2	TGTGCCAGCAGTTTATCGAGGGGCCGTCTCAACCCCGGGGACACCGGGGAGCTGTTTTTT	CASSLSRGRLNPGDTGELFF
NA	NA	TRBV28	TRBJ2-3	TGTGCCAGCAGCCCACAGTGGGGCACAGATACGCAGTATTTT	CASSPQWGTDTQYF
NA	NA	TRBV28	TRBJ2-7	TGTGCCAGCAGTTTAAACGTTTTTCCCTACGAGCAGTACTTC	CASSLNVFPYEQYF
NA	NA	TRBV7-2	TRBJ1-1	TGTGCCAGCAGCTTATCCGCACCGAACACTGAAGCTTTCTTT	CASSLSAPNTEAFF
once	TRBD2	TRBV7-2	TRBJ2-7	TGTGCCAGCAGACAAAATAGCGGGGGGCCCTACGAGCAGTACTTC	CASRQNSGGPYEQYF
NA	TRBD2	TRBV10-3	TRBJ2-7	TGTGCCATCAGTAATTCGGCTAGCGGAACCACTCCCTACGAGCAGTACTTC	CAISNSASGTTPYEQYF
NA	NA	TRBV7-8	TRBJ1-1	TGTGCCAGCAGCTTCGGGTGGGACTATGGGGACACTGAAGCTTTCTTT	CASSFGWDYGDTEAFF
NA	TRBD1	TRBV15	TRBJ1-6	TGTGCCACCAGCAGAGATGCAGGGGGGAGTGAATCACCCCTCCACTTT	CATSRDAGGSESPLHF
NA	NA	TRBV2	TRBJ1-1	TGTGCCAGCAGTGAAACTTACGCGGAATTCTTT	CASSETYAEFF
once	NA	TRBV7-2	TRBJ2-2	TGTGCCAGCAGCTTTAGCGCCGGGGAGCTGTTTTTT	CASSFSAGELFF